This T cell receptor beta chain was recorded in a study of blood T cells in healthy people across ages. This clonotype occurred many times. Its antigen is currently unknown. Findings and limits, study-wide: Across the age range, TCR beta diversity per million T cells fell in a roughly linear way.

Each individual donor underwent a draw of ten milliliters of peripheral blood. Samples each yielded at least 5.5 micrograms of total RNA. V lost 3 bases and J 6 bases, leaving 19 bases between the germline ends. Germline V gives CDR1 SGHRS, CDR2 YFSETQ. The CDR3 totals 15 residues. Using a J-beta primer mix together with a sample-barcoded 5' primer, a second PCR was run for about 6 to 11 cycles. TCRdb redid the calling of the 5' RACE reads with MiXCR, one entry per CDR3 protein. Here the sample spans hundreds of thousands of distinct CDR3 sequences, around 28% being singletons. The chain is built from TRBV5-1 and TRBJ2-7, with D perhaps matching TRBD2 (6 bases). This sequence was found in a woman over 75 in good health. The specimen sequenced was blood. In DNA form, the CDR3 reads TGCGCCAGCAGCTCAAATGAAGGAGGGGTTGGCGAGCAGTACTTC. As protein: CASSSNEGGVGEQYF.